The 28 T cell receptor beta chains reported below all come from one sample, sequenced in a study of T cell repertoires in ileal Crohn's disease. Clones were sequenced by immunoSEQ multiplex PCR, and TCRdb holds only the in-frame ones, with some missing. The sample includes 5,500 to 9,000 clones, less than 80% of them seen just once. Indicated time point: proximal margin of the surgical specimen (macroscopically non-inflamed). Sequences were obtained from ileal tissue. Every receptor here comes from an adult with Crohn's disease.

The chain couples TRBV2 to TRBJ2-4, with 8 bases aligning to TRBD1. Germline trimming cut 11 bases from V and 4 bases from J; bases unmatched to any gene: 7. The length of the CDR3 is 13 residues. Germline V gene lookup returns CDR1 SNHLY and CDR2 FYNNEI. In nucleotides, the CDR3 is TGTGCCTGCCCTTGGACAGGGAAAAACATTCAGTACTTC. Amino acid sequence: CACPWTGKNIQYF.

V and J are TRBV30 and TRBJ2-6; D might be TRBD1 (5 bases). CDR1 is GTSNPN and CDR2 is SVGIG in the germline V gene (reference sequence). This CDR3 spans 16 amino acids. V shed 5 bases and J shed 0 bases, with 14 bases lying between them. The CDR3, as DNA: TGTGCCTGGGACAGATCATTCAGCTCTGGGGCCAACGTCCTGACTTTC. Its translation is CAWDRSFSSGANVLTF.

CDR3 region: CASSPGTDYGYTF. Written as DNA, the CDR3 is TGTGCCAGCAGCCCGGGAACGGATTATGGCTACACCTTC. The rearrangement links TRBV7-2 to TRBJ1-2; no definite D call. V was shortened by 5 bases and J by 5 bases, with 12 bases between the two germline ends. The CDR3 runs to 13 residues. Germline V gene lookup returns CDR1 SGHTA and CDR2 FQGNSA.

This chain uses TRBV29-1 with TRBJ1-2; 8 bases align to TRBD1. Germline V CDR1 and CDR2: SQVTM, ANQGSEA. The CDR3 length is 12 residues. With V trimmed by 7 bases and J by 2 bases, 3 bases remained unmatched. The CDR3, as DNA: TGCAGCGCAGGACAGGGCAACTATGGCTACACCTTC. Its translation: CSAGQGNYGYTF.

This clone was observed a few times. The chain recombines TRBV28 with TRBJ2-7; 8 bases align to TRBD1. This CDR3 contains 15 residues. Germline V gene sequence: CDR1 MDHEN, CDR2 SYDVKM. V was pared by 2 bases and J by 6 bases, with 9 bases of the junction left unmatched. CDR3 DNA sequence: TGTGCCAGCAGTTTAGGTCCGGACAGGGTAAGCGAGCAGTACTTC. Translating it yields CASSLGPDRVSEQYF.

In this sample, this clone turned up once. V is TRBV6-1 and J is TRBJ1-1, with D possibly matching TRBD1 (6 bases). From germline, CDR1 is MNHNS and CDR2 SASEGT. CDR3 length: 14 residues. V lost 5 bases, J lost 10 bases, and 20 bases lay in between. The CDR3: CASSSPGGLSSAFF. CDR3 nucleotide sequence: TGTGCCAGCAGTTCACCCGGGGGCCTCTCCTCAGCTTTCTTT.

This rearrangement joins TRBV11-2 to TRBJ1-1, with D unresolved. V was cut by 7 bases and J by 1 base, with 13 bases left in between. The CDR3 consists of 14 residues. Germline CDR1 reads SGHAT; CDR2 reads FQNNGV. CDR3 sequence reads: CASTRGRRNTEAFF. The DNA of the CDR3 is TGTGCCAGCACCCGAGGACGGAGGAACACTGAAGCTTTCTTT.

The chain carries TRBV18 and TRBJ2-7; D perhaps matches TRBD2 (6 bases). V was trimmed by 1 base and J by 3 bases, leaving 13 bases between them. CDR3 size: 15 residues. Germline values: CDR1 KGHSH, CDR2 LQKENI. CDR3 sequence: CASSPRRDGNYEQYF. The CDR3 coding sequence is TGTGCCAGCTCACCACGGCGGGACGGGAACTACGAGCAGTACTTC. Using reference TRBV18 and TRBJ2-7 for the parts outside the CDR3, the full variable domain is NAGVMQNPRHLVRRRGQEARLRCSPMKGHSHVYWYRQLPEEGLKFMVYLQKENIIDESGMPKERFSAEFPKEGPSILRIQQVVRGDSAAYFCASSPRRDGNYEQYFGPGTRLTVT.

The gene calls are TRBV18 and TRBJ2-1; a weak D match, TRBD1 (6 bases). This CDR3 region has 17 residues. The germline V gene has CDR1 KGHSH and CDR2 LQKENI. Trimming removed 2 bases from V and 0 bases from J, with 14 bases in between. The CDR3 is CASSPIRQVSSYNEQFF. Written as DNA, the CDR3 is TGTGCCAGCTCACCAATTAGACAGGTGAGCTCCTACAATGAGCAGTTCTTC.

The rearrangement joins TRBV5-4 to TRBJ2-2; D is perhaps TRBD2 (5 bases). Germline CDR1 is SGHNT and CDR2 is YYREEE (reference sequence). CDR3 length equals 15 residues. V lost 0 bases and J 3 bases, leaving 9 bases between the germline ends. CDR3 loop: CASSLGGLDTGELFF. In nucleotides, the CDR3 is TGTGCCAGCAGCTTGGGAGGGTTGGACACCGGGGAGCTGTTTTTT.

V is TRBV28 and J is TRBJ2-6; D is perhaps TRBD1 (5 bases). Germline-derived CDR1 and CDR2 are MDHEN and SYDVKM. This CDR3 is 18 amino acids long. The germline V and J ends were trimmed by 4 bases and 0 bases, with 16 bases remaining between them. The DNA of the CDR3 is TGTGCCAGCAGTTCTCTGGGGCAGCTAAGCTCTGGGGCCAACGTCCTGACTTTC. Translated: CASSSLGQLSSGANVLTF.

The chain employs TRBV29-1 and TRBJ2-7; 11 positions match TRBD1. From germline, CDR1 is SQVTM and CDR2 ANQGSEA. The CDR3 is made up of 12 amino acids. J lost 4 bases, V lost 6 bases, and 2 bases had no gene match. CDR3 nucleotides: TGCAGCGTGGGGACAGGGGGATACGAGCAGTACTTC. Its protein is CSVGTGGYEQYF.

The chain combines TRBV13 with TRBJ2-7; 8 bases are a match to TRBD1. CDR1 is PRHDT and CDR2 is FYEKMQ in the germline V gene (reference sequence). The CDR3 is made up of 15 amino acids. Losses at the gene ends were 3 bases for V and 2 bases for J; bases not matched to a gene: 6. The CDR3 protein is CASSLGRQGTYEQYF. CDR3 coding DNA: TGTGCCAGCAGCTTGGGTCGACAGGGGACCTACGAGCAGTACTTC.

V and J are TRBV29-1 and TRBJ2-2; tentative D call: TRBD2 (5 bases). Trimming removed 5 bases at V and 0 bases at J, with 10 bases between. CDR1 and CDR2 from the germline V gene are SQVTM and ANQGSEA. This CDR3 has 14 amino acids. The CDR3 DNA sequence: TGCAGCGTTACCGGACTTACGAACACCGGGGAGCTGTTTTTT. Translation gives CSVTGLTNTGELFF.

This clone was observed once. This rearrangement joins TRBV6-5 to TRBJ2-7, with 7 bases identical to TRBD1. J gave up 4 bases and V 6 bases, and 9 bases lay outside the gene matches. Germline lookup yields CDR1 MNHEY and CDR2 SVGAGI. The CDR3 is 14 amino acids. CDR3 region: CASSPDRALYEQYF. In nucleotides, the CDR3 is TGTGCCAGCAGCCCCGACAGGGCTCTATACGAGCAGTACTTC.

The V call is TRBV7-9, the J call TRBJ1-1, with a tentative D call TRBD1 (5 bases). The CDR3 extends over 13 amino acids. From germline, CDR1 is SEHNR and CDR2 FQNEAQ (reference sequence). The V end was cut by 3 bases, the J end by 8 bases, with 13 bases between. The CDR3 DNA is TGTGCCAGCAGCTTTACTGACAGCAAGGAAGCTTTCTTT. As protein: CASSFTDSKEAFF.

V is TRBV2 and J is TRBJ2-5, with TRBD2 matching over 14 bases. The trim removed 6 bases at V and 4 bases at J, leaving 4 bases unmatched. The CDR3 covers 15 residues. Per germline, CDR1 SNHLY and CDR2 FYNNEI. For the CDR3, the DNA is TGTGCCAGCAGGACTAGCGGGAGGGCCCGAGAGACCCAGTACTTC. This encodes CASRTSGRARETQYF.

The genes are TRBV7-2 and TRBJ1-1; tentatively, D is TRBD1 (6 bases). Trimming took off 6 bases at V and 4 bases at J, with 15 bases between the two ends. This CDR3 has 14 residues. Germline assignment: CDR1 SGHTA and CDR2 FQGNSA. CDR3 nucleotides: TGTGCCAGCAGGGCCACAGGGATGGCCACTGAAGCTTTCTTT. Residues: CASRATGMATEAFF.

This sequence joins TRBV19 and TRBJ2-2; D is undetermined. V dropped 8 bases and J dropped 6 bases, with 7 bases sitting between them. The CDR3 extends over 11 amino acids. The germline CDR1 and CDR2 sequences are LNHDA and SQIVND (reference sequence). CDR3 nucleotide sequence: TGTGCCAGTCAAAGCCCCGGGGAGCTGTTTTTT. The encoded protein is CASQSPGELFF.

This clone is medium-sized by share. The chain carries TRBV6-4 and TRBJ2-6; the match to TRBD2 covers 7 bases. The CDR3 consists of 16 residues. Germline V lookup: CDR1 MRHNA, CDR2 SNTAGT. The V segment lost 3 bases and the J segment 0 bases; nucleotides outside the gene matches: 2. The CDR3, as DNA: TGTGCCAGCAGTGAAGGCGGGGGCTCTGGGGCCAACGTCCTGACTTTC. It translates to CASSEGGGSGANVLTF.

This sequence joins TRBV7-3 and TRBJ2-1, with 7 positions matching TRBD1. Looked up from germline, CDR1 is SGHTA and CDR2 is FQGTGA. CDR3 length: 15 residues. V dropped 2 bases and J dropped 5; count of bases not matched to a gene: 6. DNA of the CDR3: TGTGCCAGCAGCTTAGGGGACAGTTGGAACAATGAGCAGTTCTTC. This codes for CASSLGDSWNNEQFF.

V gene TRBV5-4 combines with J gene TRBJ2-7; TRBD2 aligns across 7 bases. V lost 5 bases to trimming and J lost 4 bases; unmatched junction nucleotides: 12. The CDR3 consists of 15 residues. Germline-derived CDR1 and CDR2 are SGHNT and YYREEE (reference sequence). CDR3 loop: CASSPGGGSPYEQYF. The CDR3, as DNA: TGTGCCAGCAGTCCTGGGGGGGGAAGCCCTTACGAGCAGTACTTC.

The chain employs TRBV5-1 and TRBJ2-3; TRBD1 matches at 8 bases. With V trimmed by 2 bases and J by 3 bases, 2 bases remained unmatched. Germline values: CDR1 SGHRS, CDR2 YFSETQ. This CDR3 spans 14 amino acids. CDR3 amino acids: CASSFGQGTDTQYF. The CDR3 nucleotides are TGCGCCAGCAGCTTCGGACAGGGAACAGATACGCAGTATTTT. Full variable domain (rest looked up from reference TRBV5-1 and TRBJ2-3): KAGVTQTPRYLIKTRGQQVTLSCSPISGHRSVSWYQQTPGQGLQFLFEYFSETQRNKGNFPGRFSGRQFSNSRSEMNVSTLELGDSALYLCASSFGQGTDTQYFGPGTRLTVL.

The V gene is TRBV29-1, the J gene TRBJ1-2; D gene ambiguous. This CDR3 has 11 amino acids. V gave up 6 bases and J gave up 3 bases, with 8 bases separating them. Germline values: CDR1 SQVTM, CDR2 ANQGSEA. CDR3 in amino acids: CSVRVDYGYTF. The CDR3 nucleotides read TGCAGCGTCCGGGTGGACTATGGCTACACCTTC.

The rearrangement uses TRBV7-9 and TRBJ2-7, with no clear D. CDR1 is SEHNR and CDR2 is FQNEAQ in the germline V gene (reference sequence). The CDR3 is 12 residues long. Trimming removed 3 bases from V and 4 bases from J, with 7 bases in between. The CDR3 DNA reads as TGTGCCAGCAGCTTGCGGTTTTACGAGCAGTACTTC. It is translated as CASSLRFYEQYF.

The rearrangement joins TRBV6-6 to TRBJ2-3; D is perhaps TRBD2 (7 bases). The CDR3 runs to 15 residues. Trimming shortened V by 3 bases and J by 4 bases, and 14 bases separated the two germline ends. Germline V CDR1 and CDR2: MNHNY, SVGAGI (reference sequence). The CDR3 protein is CASSYAGGLSDTQYF. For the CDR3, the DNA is TGTGCCAGCAGTTATGCCGGGGGGCTGTCAGATACGCAGTATTTT.

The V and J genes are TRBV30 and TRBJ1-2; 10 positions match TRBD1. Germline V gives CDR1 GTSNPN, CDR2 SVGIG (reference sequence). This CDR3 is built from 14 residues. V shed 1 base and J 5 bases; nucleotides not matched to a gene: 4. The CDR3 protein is CAWSGQGADYGYTF. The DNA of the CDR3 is TGTGCCTGGAGTGGACAGGGGGCGGATTATGGCTACACCTTC.

Written as DNA, the CDR3 is TGTGCCAGTAGTATAGAAAGGGGGACCGGGGAGCTGTTTTTT. Its protein product is CASSIERGTGELFF. This chain connects TRBV19 to TRBJ2-2, with D maybe TRBD1 (6 bases). Germline loops: CDR1 LNHDA, CDR2 SQIVND (reference sequence). This CDR3 has 14 residues. V lost 0 bases, J lost 5 bases, and 7 bases lay in between.